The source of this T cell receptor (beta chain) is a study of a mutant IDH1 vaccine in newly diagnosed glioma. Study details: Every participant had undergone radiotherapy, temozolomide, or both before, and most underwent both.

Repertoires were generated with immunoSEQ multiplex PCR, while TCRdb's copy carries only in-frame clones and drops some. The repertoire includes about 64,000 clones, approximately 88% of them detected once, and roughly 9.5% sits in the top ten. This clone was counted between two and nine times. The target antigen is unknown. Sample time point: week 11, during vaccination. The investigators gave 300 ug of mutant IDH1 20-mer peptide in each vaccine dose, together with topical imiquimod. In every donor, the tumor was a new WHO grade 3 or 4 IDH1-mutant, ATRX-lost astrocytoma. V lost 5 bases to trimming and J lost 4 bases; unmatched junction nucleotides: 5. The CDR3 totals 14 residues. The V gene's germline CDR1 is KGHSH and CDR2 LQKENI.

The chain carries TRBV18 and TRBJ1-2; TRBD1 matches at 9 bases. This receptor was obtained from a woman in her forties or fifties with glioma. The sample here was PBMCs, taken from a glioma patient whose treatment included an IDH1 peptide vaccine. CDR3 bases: TGTGCCAGCTCAGGTACAGGGGGCGCCTATGGCTACACCTTC. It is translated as CASSGTGGAYGYTF.